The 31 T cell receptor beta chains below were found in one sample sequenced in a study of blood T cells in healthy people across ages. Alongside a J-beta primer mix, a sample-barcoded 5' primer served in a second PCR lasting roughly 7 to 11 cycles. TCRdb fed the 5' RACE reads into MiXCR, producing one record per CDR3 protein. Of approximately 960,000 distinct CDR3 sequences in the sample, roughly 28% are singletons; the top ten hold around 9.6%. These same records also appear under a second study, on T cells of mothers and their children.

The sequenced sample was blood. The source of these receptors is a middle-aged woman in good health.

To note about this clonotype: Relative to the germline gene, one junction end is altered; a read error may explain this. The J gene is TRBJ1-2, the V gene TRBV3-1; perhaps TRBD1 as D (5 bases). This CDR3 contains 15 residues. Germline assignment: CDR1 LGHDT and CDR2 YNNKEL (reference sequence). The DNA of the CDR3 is TGTGCCAGCGGCCAAGCGGGGCGGGGAATTAGTGGCTACACCTTC. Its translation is CASGQAGRGISGYTF.

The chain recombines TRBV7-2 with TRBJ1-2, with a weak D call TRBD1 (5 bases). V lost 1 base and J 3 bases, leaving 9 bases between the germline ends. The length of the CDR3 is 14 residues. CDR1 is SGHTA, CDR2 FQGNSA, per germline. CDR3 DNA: TGTGCCAGCAGCTTAGGGGTCAGGGACTATGGCTACACCTTC. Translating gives CASSLGVRDYGYTF. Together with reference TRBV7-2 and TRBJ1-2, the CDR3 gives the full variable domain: GAGVSQSPSNKVTEKGKDVELRCDPISGHTALYWYRQSLGQGLEFLIYFQGNSAPDKSGLPSDRFSAERTGGSVSTLTIQRTQQEDSAVYLCASSLGVRDYGYTFGSGTRLTVV.

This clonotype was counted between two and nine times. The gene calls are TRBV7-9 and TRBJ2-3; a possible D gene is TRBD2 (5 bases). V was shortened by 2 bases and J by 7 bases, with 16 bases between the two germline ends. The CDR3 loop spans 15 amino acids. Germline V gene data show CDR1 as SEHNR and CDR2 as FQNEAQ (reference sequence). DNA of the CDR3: TGTGCCAGCAGCTTACCGCGGAGGACGGAGAATACGCAGTATTTT. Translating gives CASSLPRRTENTQYF.

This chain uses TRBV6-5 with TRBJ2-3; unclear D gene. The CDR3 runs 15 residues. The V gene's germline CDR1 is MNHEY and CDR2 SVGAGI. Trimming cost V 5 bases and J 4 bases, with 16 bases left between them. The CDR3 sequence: CASSPYSLRPDTQYF. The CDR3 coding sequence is TGTGCCAGCAGTCCCTATTCCTTGCGCCCAGATACGCAGTATTTT.

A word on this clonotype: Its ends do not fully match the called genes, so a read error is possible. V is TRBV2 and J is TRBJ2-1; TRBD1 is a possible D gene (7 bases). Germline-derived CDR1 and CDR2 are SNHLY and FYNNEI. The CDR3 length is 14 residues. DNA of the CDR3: TGTACCAGCAGTGAGGGGGCGGGACATTATGAGCAGTTCTTC. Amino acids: CTSSEGAGHYEQFF.

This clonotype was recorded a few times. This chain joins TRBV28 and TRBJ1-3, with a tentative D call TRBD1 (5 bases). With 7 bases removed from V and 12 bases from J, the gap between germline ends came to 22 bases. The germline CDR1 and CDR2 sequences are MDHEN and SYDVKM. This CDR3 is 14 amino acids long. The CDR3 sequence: CASTIAGDGRGIYF. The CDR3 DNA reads TGTGCCAGCACCATCGCCGGGGACGGCCGGGGCATATATTTT. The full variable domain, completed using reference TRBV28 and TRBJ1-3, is DVKVTQSSRYLVKRTGEKVFLECVQDMDHENMFWYRQDPGLGLRLIYFSYDVKMKEKGDIPEGYSVSREKKERFSLILESASTNQTSMYLCASTIAGDGRGIYFGEGSWLTVV.

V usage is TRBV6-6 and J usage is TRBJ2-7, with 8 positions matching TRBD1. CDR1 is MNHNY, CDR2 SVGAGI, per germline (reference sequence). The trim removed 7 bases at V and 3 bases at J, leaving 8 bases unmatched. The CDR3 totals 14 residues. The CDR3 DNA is TGTGCCAGCAACCACGGACAGGGCGGCTACGAGCAGTACTTC. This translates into CASNHGQGGYEQYF.

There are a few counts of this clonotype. Here the CDR3 reads CASSSGTSGFFRLGGTDTQYF. The CDR3 bases are TGTGCCAGCAGCTCCGGGACGTCGGGGTTCTTTCGCCTGGGAGGCACAGATACGCAGTATTTT. The chain uses TRBV9 and TRBJ2-3, with D perhaps TRBD1 or TRBD2 (5 bases each). CDR1 is SGDLS, CDR2 YYNGEE, per germline. CDR3 length: 21 residues. The germline V and J ends were trimmed by 4 bases and 1 base, with 31 bases remaining between them.

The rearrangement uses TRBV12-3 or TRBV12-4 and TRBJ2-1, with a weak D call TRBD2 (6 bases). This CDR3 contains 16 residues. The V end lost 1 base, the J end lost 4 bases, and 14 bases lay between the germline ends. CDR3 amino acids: CASSLVSGVGYNEQFF. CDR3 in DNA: TGTGCCAGCAGTTTAGTTTCGGGGGTGGGGTACAATGAGCAGTTCTTC.

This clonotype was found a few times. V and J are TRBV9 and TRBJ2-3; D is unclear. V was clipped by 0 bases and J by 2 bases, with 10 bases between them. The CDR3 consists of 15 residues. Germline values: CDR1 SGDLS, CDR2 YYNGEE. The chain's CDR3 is CASSVARADTDTQYF. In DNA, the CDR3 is TGTGCCAGCAGCGTAGCCCGGGCCGACACAGATACGCAGTATTTT. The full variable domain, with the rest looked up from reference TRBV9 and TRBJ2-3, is DSGVTQTPKHLITATGQRVTLRCSPRSGDLSVYWYQQSLDQGLQFLIQYYNGEERAKGNILERFSAQQFPDLHSELNLSSLELGDSALYFCASSVARADTDTQYFGPGTRLTVL.

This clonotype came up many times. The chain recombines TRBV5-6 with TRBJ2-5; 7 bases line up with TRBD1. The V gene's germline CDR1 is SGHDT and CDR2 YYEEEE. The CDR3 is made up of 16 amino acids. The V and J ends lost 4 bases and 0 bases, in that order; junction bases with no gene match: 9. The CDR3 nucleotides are TGTGCCAGCAGCCCCCTTGGGGACAGCCACCAAGAGACCCAGTACTTC. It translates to CASSPLGDSHQETQYF.

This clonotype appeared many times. CDR3 coding DNA: TGTGCCAGTAGTATAGCACAGGAGAGCTCCTACGAGCAGTACTTC. Amino acid sequence: CASSIAQESSYEQYF. V is TRBV19 and J is TRBJ2-7; possible D gene TRBD1, 5 bases. V lost 1 base and J lost 0, with 10 bases in between. The CDR3 length is 15 residues. The germline gives CDR1 LNHDA, CDR2 SQIVND (reference sequence).

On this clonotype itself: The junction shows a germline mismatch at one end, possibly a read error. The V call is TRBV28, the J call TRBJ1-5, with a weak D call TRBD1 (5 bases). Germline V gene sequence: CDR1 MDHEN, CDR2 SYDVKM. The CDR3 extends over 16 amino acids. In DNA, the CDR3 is TGTGCCAGCAAACGTCAAGGGGAAACAAGCAGTCAGCCCCAGCATTTT. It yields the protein CASKRQGETSSQPQHF.

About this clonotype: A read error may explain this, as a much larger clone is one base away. CDR3 protein: CSARGSSGVYNEQYF. The CDR3 nucleotides are TGCAGTGCTAGAGGGTCGAGCGGGGTATACAATGAGCAGTACTTC. J is TRBJ2-4 and V is TRBV20-1; 7 bases match TRBD2. The V gene's germline CDR1 is DFQATT and CDR2 SNEGSKA (reference sequence). The CDR3 is 15 residues long. With V trimmed by 1 base and J by 13 bases, 16 bases remained unmatched.

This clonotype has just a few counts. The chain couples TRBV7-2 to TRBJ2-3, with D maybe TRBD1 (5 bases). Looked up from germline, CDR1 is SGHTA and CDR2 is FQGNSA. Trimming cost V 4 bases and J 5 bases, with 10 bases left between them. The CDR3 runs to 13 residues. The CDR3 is CASSSGYEDTQYF. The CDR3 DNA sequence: TGTGCCAGCAGCTCAGGGTATGAAGATACGCAGTATTTT.

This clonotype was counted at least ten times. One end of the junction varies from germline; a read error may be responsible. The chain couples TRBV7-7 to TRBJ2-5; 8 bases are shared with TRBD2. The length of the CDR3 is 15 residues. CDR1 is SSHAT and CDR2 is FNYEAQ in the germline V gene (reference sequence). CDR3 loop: CASSLGGTRQETQYF. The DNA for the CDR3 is TGTGCTAGCAGCTTAGGCGGGACTAGACAAGAGACCCAGTACTTC.

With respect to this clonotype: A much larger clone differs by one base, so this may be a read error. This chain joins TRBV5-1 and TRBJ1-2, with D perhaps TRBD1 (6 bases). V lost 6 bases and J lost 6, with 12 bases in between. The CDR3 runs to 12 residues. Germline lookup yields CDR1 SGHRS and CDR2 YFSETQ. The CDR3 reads CASNAQGHGYTF. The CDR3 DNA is TGCGCCAGCAACGCACAGGGTCATGGCTACACCTTC.

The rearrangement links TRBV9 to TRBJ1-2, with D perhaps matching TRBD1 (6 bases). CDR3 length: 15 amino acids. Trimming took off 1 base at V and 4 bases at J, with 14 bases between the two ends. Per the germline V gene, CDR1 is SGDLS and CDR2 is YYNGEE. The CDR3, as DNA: TGTGCCAGCAGCGTAAGTCAGGGGAGTAGCTATGGCTACACCTTC. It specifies CASSVSQGSSYGYTF.

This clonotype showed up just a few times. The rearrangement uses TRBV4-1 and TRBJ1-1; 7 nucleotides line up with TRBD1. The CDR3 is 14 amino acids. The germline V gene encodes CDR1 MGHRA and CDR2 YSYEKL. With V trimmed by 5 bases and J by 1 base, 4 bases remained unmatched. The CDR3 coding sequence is TGCGCCAGCAGCACCTACAGGGGGAACACTGAAGCTTTCTTT. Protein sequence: CASSTYRGNTEAFF.

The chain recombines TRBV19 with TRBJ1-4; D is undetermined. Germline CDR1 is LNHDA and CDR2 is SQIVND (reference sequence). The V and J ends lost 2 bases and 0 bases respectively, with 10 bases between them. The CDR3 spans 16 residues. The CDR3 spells CASSISAGATNEKLFF. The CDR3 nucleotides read TGTGCCAGTAGTATATCGGCAGGAGCAACTAATGAAAAACTGTTTTTT.

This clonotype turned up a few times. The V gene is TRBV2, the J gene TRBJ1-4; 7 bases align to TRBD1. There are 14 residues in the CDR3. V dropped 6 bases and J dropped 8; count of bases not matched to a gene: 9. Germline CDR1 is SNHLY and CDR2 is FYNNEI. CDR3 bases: TGTGCCAGCAGCCCACAGGGGCAAGGGGAAAAACTGTTTTTT. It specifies CASSPQGQGEKLFF.

Here the CDR3 DNA reads TGCAGTGCTGGTAGCGGGGGGACCTACAATGAGCAGTTCTTC. As protein: CSAGSGGTYNEQFF. The chain recombines TRBV20-1 with TRBJ2-1, with TRBD2 matching 10 bases. This CDR3 contains 14 residues. Trimming took 5 bases from V and 2 from J; bases not matched to a gene: 3. The germline gives CDR1 DFQATT, CDR2 SNEGSKA (reference sequence).

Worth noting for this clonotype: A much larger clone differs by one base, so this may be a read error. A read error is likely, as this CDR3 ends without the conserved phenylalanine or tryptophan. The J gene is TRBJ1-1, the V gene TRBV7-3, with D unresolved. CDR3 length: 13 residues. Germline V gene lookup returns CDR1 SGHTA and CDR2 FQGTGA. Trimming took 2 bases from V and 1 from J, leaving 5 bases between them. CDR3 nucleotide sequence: TGTGCCAGCAGCTTACAGAAGAACACTGAAGCTTTCCTT. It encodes CASSLQKNTEAFL.

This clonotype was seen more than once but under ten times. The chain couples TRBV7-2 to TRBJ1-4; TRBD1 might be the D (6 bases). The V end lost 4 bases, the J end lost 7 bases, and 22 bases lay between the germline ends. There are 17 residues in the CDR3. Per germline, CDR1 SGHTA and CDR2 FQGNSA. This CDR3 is CASSSRQPGVIGEKLFF. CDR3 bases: TGTGCCAGCAGCTCCCGCCAACCAGGGGTAATAGGTGAAAAACTGTTTTTT. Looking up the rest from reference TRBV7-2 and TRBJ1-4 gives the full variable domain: GAGVSQSPSNKVTEKGKDVELRCDPISGHTALYWYRQSLGQGLEFLIYFQGNSAPDKSGLPSDRFSAERTGGSVSTLTIQRTQQEDSAVYLCASSSRQPGVIGEKLFFGSGTQLSVL.

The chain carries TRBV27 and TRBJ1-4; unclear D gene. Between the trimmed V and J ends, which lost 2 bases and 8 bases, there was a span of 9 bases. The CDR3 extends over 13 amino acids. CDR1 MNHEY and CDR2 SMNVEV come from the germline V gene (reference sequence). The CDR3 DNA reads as TGTGCCAGCAGTTTAACGACTCGGGAAAAACTGTTTTTT. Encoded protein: CASSLTTREKLFF.

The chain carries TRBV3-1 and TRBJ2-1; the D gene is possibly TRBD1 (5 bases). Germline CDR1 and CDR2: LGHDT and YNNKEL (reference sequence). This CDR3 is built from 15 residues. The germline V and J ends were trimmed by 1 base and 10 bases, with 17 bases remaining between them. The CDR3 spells CASSQGTLSNYEQFF. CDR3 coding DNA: TGTGCCAGCAGCCAAGGGACACTATCAAACTACGAGCAGTTCTTC.

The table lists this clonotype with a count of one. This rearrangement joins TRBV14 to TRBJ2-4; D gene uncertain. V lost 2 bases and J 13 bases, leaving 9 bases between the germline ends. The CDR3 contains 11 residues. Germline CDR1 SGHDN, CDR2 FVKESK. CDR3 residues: CASSQRFKQYF. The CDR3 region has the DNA TGTGCCAGCAGCCAAAGGTTCAAGCAGTACTTC.

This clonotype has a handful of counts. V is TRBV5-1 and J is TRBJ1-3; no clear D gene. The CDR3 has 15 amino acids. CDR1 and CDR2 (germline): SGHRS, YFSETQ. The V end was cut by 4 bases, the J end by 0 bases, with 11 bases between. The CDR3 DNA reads TGCGCCAGCAGCCTGGACGGTTTCTCTGGAAACACCATATATTTT. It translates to CASSLDGFSGNTIYF. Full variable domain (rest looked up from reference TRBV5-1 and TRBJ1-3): KAGVTQTPRYLIKTRGQQVTLSCSPISGHRSVSWYQQTPGQGLQFLFEYFSETQRNKGNFPGRFSGRQFSNSRSEMNVSTLELGDSALYLCASSLDGFSGNTIYFGEGSWLTVV.

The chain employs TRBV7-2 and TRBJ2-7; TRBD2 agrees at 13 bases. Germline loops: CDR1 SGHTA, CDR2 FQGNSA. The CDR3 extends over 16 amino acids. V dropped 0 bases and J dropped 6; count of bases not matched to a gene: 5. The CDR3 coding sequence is TGTGCCAGCAGCTTAGCAGGGACTAGCGGGGTGGCCGAGCAGTACTTC. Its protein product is CASSLAGTSGVAEQYF.

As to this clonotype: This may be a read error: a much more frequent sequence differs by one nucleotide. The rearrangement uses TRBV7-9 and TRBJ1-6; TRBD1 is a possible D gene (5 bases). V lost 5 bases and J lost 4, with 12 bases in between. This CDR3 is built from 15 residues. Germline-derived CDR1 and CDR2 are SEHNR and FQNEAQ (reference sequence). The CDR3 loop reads CASSHRGHYNSPLHF. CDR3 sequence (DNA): TGTGCCAGCAGCCACCGTGGACATTATAATTCACCCCTCCACTTT.

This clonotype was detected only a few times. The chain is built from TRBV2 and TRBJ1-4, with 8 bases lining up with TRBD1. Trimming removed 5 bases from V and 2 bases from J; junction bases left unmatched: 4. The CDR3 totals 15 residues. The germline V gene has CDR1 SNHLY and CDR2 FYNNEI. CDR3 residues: CASSYRQGTNEKLFF. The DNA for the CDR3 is TGTGCCAGCAGTTACCGACAGGGGACTAATGAAAAACTGTTTTTT.